The 17 T cell receptor beta chains listed next were all sequenced from one sample in a study of graft-versus-host responses after intestinal transplantation (dated by TCRdb to 2020 to 2023). The method behind the library was the immunoSEQ multiplex PCR assay. What TCRdb holds here is the immuneACCESS table cut down to in-frame rearrangements. Part of the clones is not present; checked against another copy, under half of the missing clones reflect an unresolved V gene, and the others are unexplained. This sample gives 90,000 to 120,000 clones in total; about 90% of them show up just once. The ten top clones hold over 0.7% of the sample. For these receptors, no antigen is known. The time point label for this specimen denotes: cells obtained before transplantation from donor or recipient. The sequences come from unstimulated CD4+ T cells sorted from spleen or lymph node cells, collected before intestinal transplant. All receptors come from a human donor who received an intestinal transplant.

This clone has only one observation. The V and J genes are TRBV9 and TRBJ1-3; D gene uncertain. CDR1 is SGDLS and CDR2 is YYNGEE in the germline V gene. V lost 0 bases and J 4 bases, leaving 14 bases between the germline ends. The CDR3 covers 16 residues. The CDR3 DNA reads as TGTGCCAGCAGCGTAGTTATCGGGGAGGAAGGAAACACCATATATTTT. This codes for CASSVVIGEEGNTIYF.

The rearrangement uses TRBV11-2 and TRBJ1-6; no clear D gene. The germline V gene encodes CDR1 SGHAT and CDR2 FQNNGV. Trimming cost V 4 bases and J 0 bases, with 10 bases left between them. The length of the CDR3 is 16 residues. CDR3 coding DNA: TGTGCCAGCAGCTGGGAGGGCAGCTCCTATAATTCACCCCTCCACTTT. It codes for CASSWEGSSYNSPLHF.

The chain uses TRBV5-6 and TRBJ1-5; D is unclear. Per the germline V gene, CDR1 is SGHDT and CDR2 is YYEEEE. The CDR3 has 14 residues. Deletions cut 6 bases from V and 0 bases from J, with 10 bases between. The CDR3 here is CASNQFHSNQPQHF. The CDR3 DNA reads TGTGCCAGCAACCAATTCCATAGCAATCAGCCCCAGCATTTT.

V and J are TRBV6-5 and TRBJ1-1; D gene unclear. The CDR3 has 13 amino acids. Trimming shortened V by 0 bases and J by 8 bases, and 10 bases separated the two germline ends. Germline V lookup: CDR1 MNHEY, CDR2 SVGAGI. CDR3 residues: CASSYSPVPEAFF. In nucleotides, the CDR3 is TGTGCCAGCAGTTACTCACCGGTTCCAGAAGCTTTCTTT.

This clone was detected a few times. The genes are TRBV6-1 and TRBJ2-2; D unclear. V lost 6 bases and J 0 bases, leaving 8 bases between the germline ends. The CDR3 is 14 amino acids. Germline CDR1 is MNHNS and CDR2 is SASEGT. Here the CDR3 DNA reads TGTGCCAGCAGATTGCAGCCGAACACCGGGGAGCTGTTTTTT. Residues: CASRLQPNTGELFF.

The chain recombines TRBV6-5 with TRBJ1-3, with D possibly TRBD1 on 6 matching bases. CDR3 length equals 14 residues. V lost 5 bases, J lost 5 bases, and 13 bases lay in between. Germline V gene lookup returns CDR1 MNHEY and CDR2 SVGAGI. This CDR3 reads CASSIQGPRNTIYF. The CDR3 nucleotides are TGTGCCAGCAGTATACAGGGCCCAAGAAACACCATATATTTT.

The chain carries TRBV4-1 and TRBJ2-1, with TRBD2 matching 9 bases. CDR1 and CDR2 from the germline V gene are MGHRA and YSYEKL. The J segment lost 10 bases and the V segment lost 3 bases, leaving 10 bases of the junction unmatched. The CDR3 sequence is 15 residues long. The CDR3 region is CASSHPAGGLREQFF. In nucleotides, the CDR3 is TGCGCCAGCAGCCATCCCGCGGGGGGGCTGAGGGAGCAGTTCTTC.

The chain links TRBV7-9 to TRBJ1-2; D gene ambiguous. Trimming left V 4 bases short and J 2 bases short, with 11 bases between. CDR1 and CDR2 from the germline V gene are SEHNR and FQNEAQ (reference sequence). The CDR3 runs 14 residues. The CDR3 reads CASSSQVSNYGYTF. The CDR3 DNA reads TGTGCCAGCAGCTCCCAGGTCTCCAACTATGGCTACACCTTC.

This clone was found once. The chain combines TRBV11-2 with TRBJ2-5; 8 nucleotides align to TRBD2. Judging by the DNA end, TRBJ2-7 fits better; the J call may be wrong. Germline V CDR1 and CDR2: SGHAT, FQNNGV. This CDR3 is 16 amino acids long. The chain's CDR3 is CASSSRLAGALYEQYF. In nucleotides, the CDR3 is TGTGCCAGCAGCTCACGCCTAGCGGGTGCCCTCTACGAGCAGTACTTC.

V usage is TRBV2 and J usage is TRBJ2-6; 8 nucleotides align to TRBD1. The CDR3 totals 18 residues. V lost 7 bases, J lost 1 base, and 12 bases stayed unmatched. The germline CDR1 and CDR2 sequences are SNHLY and FYNNEI. The CDR3 is CASITGTGLLSGANVLTF. The CDR3 region has the DNA TGTGCCAGCATAACCGGGACAGGCCTTCTTTCTGGGGCCAACGTCCTGACTTTC. Full variable domain (missing parts from reference TRBV2 and TRBJ2-6): EPEVTQTPSHQVTQMGQEVILRCVPISNHLYFYWYRQILGQKVEFLVSFYNNEISEKSEIFDDQFSVERPDGSNFTLKIRSTKLEDSAMYFCASITGTGLLSGANVLTFGAGSRLTVL.

The chain is built from TRBV11-3 and TRBJ2-5, with TRBD1 matching 11 bases. CDR3 length equals 16 residues. Trimming cost V 1 base and J 5 bases; bases outside gene matches: 6. Germline CDR1 is SGHNT and CDR2 is YENEEA. The CDR3 DNA follows: TGTGCCAGCAGCTTAGGGAGGACAGGGGGCCTGGAGACCCAGTACTTC. It encodes CASSLGRTGGLETQYF.

This clone appeared once. The gene calls are TRBV28 and TRBJ1-5; 7 nucleotides line up with TRBD1. Germline assignment: CDR1 MDHEN and CDR2 SYDVKM. V shed 6 bases, J shed 5 bases, and the junction held 16 bases outside the gene matches. This CDR3 region has 17 residues. The DNA for the CDR3 is TGTGCCAGCAGGGTGACAGGGCCTGGGTTCTCGCATCAGCCCCAGCATTTT. Protein: CASRVTGPGFSHQPQHF. Together with reference TRBV28 and TRBJ1-5, the CDR3 gives the full variable domain: DVKVTQSSRYLVKRTGEKVFLECVQDMDHENMFWYRQDPGLGLRLIYFSYDVKMKEKGDIPEGYSVSREKKERFSLILESASTNQTSMYLCASRVTGPGFSHQPQHFGDGTRLSIL.

The chain recombines TRBV4-1 with TRBJ2-7; 8 bases are a match to TRBD1. Germline values: CDR1 MGHRA, CDR2 YSYEKL. This CDR3 is 15 amino acids long. J lost 4 bases, V lost 6 bases, and 11 bases had no gene match. In DNA, the CDR3 is TGCGCCAGCAGGGCAAACCGACAGGGGCAGTACGAGCAGTACTTC. Translated, it gives CASRANRQGQYEQYF.

The chain recombines TRBV21-1 with TRBJ1-6; the table gives TRBD1 as D, unverified against the DNA. TRBV21-1 is termed a pseudogene. The CDR3 loop spans 15 amino acids. The CDR3 here is CASSTRQGYNSPLHF. In nucleotides, the CDR3 is TGTGCCAGCAGCACCCGACAGGGCTATAATTCACCCCTCCACTTT.

V and J are TRBV6-1 and TRBJ1-5; no definite D call. Between the trimmed V and J ends, which lost 4 bases and 0 bases, there was a span of 13 bases. Germline values: CDR1 MNHNS, CDR2 SASEGT. The CDR3 sequence is 16 residues long. The CDR3 coding sequence is TGTGCCAGCAGTGTCGAGCCCCCGATTAGCAATCAGCCCCAGCATTTT. This gives the protein CASSVEPPISNQPQHF.

This chain links TRBV15 with TRBJ2-5; D remains unclear. The closer fit of TRBJ2-7 to the DNA end suggests the J call may be wrong. CDR3 length: 16 amino acids. Germline CDR1 LNHNV, CDR2 YYDKDF (reference sequence). The CDR3 sequence: CATSRDKTDDYYEQYF. Here the CDR3 DNA reads TGTGCCACCAGCAGAGATAAGACGGACGATTACTACGAGCAGTACTTC.

The rearrangement links TRBV6-5 to TRBJ1-2; no clear D gene. V shed 0 bases and J shed 0 bases, with 8 bases lying between them. The germline V gene has CDR1 MNHEY and CDR2 SVGAGI. CDR3 size: 15 residues. The CDR3 nucleotides are TGTGCCAGCAGTTACTCGAGGGTGACTAACTATGGCTACACCTTC. Amino acid sequence: CASSYSRVTNYGYTF.